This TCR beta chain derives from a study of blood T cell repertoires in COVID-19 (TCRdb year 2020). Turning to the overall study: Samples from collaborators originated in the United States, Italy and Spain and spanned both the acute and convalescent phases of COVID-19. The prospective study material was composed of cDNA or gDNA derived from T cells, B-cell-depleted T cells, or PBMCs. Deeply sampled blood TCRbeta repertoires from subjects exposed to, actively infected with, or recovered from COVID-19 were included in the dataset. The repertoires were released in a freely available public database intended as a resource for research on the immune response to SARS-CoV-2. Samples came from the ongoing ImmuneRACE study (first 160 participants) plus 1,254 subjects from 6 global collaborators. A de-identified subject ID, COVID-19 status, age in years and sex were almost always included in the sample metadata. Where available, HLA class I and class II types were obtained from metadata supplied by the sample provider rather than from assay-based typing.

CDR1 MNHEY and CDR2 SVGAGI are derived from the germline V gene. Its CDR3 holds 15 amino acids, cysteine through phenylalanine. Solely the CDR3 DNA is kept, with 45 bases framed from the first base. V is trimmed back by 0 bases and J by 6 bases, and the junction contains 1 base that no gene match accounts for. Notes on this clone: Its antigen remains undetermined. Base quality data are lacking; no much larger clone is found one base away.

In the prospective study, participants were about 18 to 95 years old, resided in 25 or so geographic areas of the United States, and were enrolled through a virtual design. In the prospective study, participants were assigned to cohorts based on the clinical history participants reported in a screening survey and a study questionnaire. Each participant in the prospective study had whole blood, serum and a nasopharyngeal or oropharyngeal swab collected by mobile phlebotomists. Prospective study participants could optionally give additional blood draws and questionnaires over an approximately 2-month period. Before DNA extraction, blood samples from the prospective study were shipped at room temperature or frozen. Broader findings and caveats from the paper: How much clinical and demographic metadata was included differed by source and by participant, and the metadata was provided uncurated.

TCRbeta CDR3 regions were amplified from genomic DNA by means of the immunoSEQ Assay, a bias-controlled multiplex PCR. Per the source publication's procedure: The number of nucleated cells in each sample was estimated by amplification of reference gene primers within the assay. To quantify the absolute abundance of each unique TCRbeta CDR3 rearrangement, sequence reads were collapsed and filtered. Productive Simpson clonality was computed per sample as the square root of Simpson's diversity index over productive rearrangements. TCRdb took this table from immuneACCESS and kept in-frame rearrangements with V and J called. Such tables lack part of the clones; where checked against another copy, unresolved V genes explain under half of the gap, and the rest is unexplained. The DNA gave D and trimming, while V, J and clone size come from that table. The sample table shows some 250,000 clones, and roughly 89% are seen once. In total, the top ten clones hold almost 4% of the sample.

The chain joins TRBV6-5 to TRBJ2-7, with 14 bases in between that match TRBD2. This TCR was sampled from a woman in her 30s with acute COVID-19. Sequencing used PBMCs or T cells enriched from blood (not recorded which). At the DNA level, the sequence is TGTGCCAGCAGTTACTCCGGGACTAGCGGGGGCGAGCAGTACTTC. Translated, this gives CASSYSGTSGGEQYF.